The 10 T cell receptor beta chains below all came from one sample that was sequenced in a study of T cells in Graves' hyperthyroidism and ophthalmopathy. TCR beta CDR3 regions were amplified from RNA transcripts. HTBI primers were used for first-round RT-PCR of the TCR CDR3. One entry per CDR3 protein, called by TCRdb with MiXCR from the multiplex PCR reads. The sample has 200,000 to 250,000 distinct CDR3 sequences; 15% to 20% are singletons. Material: blood. The source is a woman between 18 and 30 years old with Graves' ophthalmopathy.

The chain joins TRBV29-1 to TRBJ2-1, with D uncertain. V was shortened by 7 bases and J by 0 bases, with 1 base between the two germline ends. The germline V gene has CDR1 SQVTM and CDR2 ANQGSEA. The CDR3 has 10 amino acids. CDR3 sequence: CSASYNEQFF. The CDR3 nucleotides read TGCAGCGCCTCCTACAATGAGCAGTTCTTC.

This clonotype was seen repeatedly, ten times or more. The chain recombines TRBV7-2 with TRBJ2-1; D unresolved. The ends were cut back, 3 bases at V and 6 bases at J, with 9 bases in the middle. CDR1 is SGHTA and CDR2 is FQGNSA in the germline V gene. The CDR3 loop spans 13 amino acids. CDR3 DNA sequence: TGTGCCAGCAGCTTCTCGATAAGCAATGAGCAGTTCTTC. It specifies CASSFSISNEQFF.

This clonotype was observed at least ten times. V gene TRBV4-3 combines with J gene TRBJ2-7, with D perhaps TRBD2 (6 bases). The CDR3 sequence is 12 residues long. The germline CDR1 and CDR2 sequences are LGHNA and YSLEER. V was clipped by 2 bases and J by 6 bases, with 8 bases between them. CDR3 bases: TGCGCCAGCAGCCAAACCGGGGGCGAGCAGTACTTC. Amino acids: CASSQTGGEQYF.

This clonotype was seen a handful of times. Just one base apart from a much larger clone, this may be a read error. V and J are TRBV5-4 and TRBJ1-2; D call uncertain. The germline V gene encodes CDR1 SGHNT and CDR2 YYREEE (reference sequence). The CDR3 extends over 15 amino acids. V was trimmed by 3 bases and J by 0 bases, leaving 12 bases between them. CDR3 sequence (DNA): TGTGCCAGCAGCTCGGAGGCAGCTCCTAACTATGGCTACACCTTC. Translated, it gives CASSSEAAPNYGYTF. The full variable domain, rest sourced from reference TRBV5-4 and TRBJ1-2, is ETGVTQSPTHLIKTRGQQVTLRCSSQSGHNTVSWYQQALGQGPQFIFQYYREEENGRGNFPPRFSGLQFPNYSSELNVNALELDDSALYLCASSSEAAPNYGYTFGSGTRLTVV.

The sample holds a few counts of this clonotype. Possible read error: a much larger clone is one base away. This likely comes from a read error, as the CDR3 has no conserved phenylalanine or tryptophan at its end. The V call is TRBV7-9, the J call TRBJ1-2; D not certain. The CDR3 runs to 14 residues. The germline gives CDR1 SEHNR, CDR2 FQNEAQ (reference sequence). Trimming shortened V by 1 base and J by 4 bases, and 10 bases separated the two germline ends. CDR3 amino acids: CASSLGLPPYGYTL. CDR3 bases: TGTGCCAGCAGCTTAGGCCTCCCGCCCTATGGCTACACCCTC.

The CDR3 DNA reads as TGTGCCAGCAGCCCTCACTCTCATAGCGGGGGGGACGAGCAGTACTTC. Its protein product is CASSPHSHSGGDEQYF. The chain recombines TRBV11-3 with TRBJ2-7; TRBD2 agrees at 11 bases. CDR1 and CDR2 (germline): SGHNT, YENEEA. V shed 5 bases and J 5 bases; nucleotides not matched to a gene: 11. The CDR3 consists of 16 residues. The full variable domain, rest sourced from reference TRBV11-3 and TRBJ2-7, is EAGVVQSPRYKIIEKKQPVAFWCNPISGHNTLYWYLQNLGQGPELLIRYENEEAVDDSQLPKDRFSAERLKGVDSTLKIQPAELGDSAVYLCASSPHSHSGGDEQYFGPGTRLTVT.

This clonotype came up a few times. The chain recombines TRBV5-4 with TRBJ2-3, with 7 bases lining up with TRBD2. The ends lost 3 bases at V and 2 bases at J; junction bases unmatched: 6. This CDR3 is built from 15 residues. The germline V gene has CDR1 SGHNT and CDR2 YYREEE (reference sequence). CDR3 in DNA: TGTGCCAGCAGCTCTCCTAGGGACTACACAGATACGCAGTATTTT. This translates into CASSSPRDYTDTQYF.

This clonotype showed up just a few times. V gene TRBV5-1 combines with J gene TRBJ2-2; D is possibly TRBD2 (5 bases). Trimming left V 6 bases short and J 2 bases short, with 11 bases between. The CDR3 sequence is 14 residues long. Germline CDR1 SGHRS, CDR2 YFSETQ. CDR3 nucleotide sequence: TGCGCCAGCACCGGGGAGAGTAACACCGGGGAGCTGTTTTTT. Its protein is CASTGESNTGELFF.

At least ten counts were recorded for this clonotype. The genes are TRBV28 and TRBJ1-1; 8 positions agree with TRBD1. The CDR3 extends over 15 amino acids. The germline CDR1 and CDR2 sequences are MDHEN and SYDVKM. J lost 0 bases, V lost 5 bases, and 5 bases had no gene match. The CDR3 bases are TGTGCCAGCAGTCCACCGGGACAGGTGAACACTGAAGCTTTCTTT. This gives the protein CASSPPGQVNTEAFF.

This clonotype was seen at least ten times. The V gene is TRBV6-1, the J gene TRBJ2-1; 7 nucleotides line up with TRBD2. The CDR3 spans 16 residues. With 0 bases clipped from V and 10 bases from J, the junction kept 12 bases outside the gene matches. CDR1 MNHNS and CDR2 SASEGT come from the germline V gene. The CDR3 reads CASSEARQRGGGEQFF. Written as DNA, the CDR3 is TGTGCCAGCAGTGAAGCAAGGCAGCGGGGAGGCGGGGAGCAGTTCTTC.